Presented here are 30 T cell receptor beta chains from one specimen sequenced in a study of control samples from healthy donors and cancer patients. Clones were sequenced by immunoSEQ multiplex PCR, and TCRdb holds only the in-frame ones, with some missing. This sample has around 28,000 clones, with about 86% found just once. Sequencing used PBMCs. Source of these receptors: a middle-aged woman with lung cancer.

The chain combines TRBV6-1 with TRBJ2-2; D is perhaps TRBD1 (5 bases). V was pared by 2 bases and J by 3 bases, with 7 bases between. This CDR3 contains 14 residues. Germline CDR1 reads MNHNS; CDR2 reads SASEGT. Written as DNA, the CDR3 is TGTGCCAGCAGTGAAAAACAGGACACCGGGGAGCTGTTTTTT. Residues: CASSEKQDTGELFF.

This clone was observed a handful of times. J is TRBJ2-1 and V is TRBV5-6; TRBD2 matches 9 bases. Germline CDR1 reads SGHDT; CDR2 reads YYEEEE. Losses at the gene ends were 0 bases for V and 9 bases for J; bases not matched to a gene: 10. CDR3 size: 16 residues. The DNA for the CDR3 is TGTGCCAGCAGCTTGGACCTTGGCGGGGGGGACGGTGAGCAGTTCTTC. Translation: CASSLDLGGGDGEQFF.

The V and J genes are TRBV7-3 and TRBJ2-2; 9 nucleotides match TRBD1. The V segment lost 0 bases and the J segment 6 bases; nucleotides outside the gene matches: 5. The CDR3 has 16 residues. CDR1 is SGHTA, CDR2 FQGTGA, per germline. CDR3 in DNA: TGTGCCAGCAGCTTAACCGGGACAGGGCGAGCCGGGGAGCTGTTTTTT. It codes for CASSLTGTGRAGELFF.

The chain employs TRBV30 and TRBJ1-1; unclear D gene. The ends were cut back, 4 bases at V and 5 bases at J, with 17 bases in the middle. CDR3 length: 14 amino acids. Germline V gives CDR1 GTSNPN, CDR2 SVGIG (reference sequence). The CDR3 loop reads CAWTQEMGRTEAFF. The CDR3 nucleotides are TGTGCCTGGACCCAAGAGATGGGTAGAACTGAAGCTTTCTTT.

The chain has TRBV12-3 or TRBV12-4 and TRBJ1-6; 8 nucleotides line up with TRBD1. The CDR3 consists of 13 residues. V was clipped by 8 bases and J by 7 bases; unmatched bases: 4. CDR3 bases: TGTGCCAGCGGGACAGGTGTCAATTCACCCCTCCACTTT. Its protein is CASGTGVNSPLHF.

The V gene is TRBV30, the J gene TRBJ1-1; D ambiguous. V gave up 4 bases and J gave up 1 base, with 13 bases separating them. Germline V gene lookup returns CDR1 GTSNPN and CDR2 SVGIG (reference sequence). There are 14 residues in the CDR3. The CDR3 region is CAWKHKTPNTEAFF. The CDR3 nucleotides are TGTGCCTGGAAACACAAGACACCGAACACTGAAGCTTTCTTT.

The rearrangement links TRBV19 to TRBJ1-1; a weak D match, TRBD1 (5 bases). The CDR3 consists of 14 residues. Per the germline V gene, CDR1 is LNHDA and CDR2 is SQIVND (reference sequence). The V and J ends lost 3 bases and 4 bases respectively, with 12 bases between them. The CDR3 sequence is CASSIRGGSTEAFF. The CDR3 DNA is TGTGCCAGTAGTATTAGGGGAGGGAGCACTGAAGCTTTCTTT.

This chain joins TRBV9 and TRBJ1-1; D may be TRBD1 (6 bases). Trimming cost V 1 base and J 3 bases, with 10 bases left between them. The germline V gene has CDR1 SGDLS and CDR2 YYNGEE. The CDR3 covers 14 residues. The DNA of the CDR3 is TGTGCCAGCAGCGTAAGGGGGAGTGACACTGAAGCTTTCTTT. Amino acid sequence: CASSVRGSDTEAFF.

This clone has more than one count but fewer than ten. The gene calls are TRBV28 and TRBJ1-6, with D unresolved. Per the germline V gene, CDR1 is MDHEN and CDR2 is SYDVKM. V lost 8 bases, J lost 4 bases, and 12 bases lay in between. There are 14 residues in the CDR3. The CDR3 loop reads CASHPQEYNSPLHF. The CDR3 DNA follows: TGTGCCAGCCATCCCCAGGAATATAATTCACCCCTCCACTTT.

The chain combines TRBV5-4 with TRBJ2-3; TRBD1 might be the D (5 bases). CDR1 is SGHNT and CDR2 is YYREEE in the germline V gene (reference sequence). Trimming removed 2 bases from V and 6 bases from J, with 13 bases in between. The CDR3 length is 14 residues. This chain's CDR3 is CASSFGRRVDTQYF. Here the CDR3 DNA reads TGTGCCAGCAGCTTTGGGCGCAGGGTGGATACGCAGTATTTT. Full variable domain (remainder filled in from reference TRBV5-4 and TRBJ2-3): ETGVTQSPTHLIKTRGQQVTLRCSSQSGHNTVSWYQQALGQGPQFIFQYYREEENGRGNFPPRFSGLQFPNYSSELNVNALELDDSALYLCASSFGRRVDTQYFGPGTRLTVL.

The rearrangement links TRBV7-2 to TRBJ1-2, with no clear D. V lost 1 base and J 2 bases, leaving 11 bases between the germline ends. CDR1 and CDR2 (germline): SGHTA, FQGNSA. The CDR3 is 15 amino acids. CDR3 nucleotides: TGTGCCAGCAGCTTAGTAGGCAGGATAAACTATGGCTACACCTTC. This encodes CASSLVGRINYGYTF.

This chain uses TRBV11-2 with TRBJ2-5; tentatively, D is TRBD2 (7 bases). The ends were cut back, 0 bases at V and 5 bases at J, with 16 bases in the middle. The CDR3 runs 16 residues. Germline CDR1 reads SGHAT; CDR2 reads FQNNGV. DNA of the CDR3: TGTGCCAGCAGCTTAGATCGATGGGGGGGCCGTGAGACCCAGTACTTC. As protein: CASSLDRWGGRETQYF.

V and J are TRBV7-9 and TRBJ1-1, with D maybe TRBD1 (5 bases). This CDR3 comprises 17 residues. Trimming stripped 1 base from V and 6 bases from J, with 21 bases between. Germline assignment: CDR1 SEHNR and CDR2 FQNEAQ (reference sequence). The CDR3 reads CASSLVGKWGGLAEAFF. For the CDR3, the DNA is TGTGCCAGCAGCTTAGTAGGGAAGTGGGGGGGTCTTGCTGAAGCTTTCTTT.

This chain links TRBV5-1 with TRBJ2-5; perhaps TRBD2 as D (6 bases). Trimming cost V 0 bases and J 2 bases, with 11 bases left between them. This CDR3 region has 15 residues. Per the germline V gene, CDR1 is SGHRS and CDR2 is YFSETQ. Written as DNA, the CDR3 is TGCGCCAGCAGCTTGGGTGGGGGGAATCAAGAGACCCAGTACTTC. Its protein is CASSLGGGNQETQYF.

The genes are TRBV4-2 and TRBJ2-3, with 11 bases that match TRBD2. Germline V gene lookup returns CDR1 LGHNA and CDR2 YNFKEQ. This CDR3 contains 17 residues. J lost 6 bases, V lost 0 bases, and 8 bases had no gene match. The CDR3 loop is CASSQDPLAGGLDTQYF. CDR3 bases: TGTGCCAGCAGCCAAGACCCCCTAGCGGGGGGCTTGGATACGCAGTATTTT.

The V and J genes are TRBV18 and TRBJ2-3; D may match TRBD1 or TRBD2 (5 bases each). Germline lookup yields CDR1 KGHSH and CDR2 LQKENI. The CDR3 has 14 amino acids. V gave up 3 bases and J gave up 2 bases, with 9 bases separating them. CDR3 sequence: CASSPRGNTDTQYF. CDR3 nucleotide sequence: TGTGCCAGCTCACCGAGGGGTAACACAGATACGCAGTATTTT. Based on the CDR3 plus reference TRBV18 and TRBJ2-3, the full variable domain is NAGVMQNPRHLVRRRGQEARLRCSPMKGHSHVYWYRQLPEEGLKFMVYLQKENIIDESGMPKERFSAEFPKEGPSILRIQQVVRGDSAAYFCASSPRGNTDTQYFGPGTRLTVL.

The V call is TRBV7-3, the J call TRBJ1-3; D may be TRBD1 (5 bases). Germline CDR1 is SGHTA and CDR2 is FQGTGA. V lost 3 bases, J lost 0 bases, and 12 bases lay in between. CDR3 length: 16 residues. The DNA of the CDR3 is TGTGCCAGCAGCTTGGGACCAATGAGCTCTGGAAACACCATATATTTT. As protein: CASSLGPMSSGNTIYF.

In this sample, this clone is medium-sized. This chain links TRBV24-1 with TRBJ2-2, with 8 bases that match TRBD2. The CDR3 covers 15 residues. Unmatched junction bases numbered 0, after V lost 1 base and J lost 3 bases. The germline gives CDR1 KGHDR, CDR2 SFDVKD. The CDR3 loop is CATSDLAGDTGELFF. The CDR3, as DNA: TGTGCCACCAGTGATTTAGCGGGGGACACCGGGGAGCTGTTTTTT.

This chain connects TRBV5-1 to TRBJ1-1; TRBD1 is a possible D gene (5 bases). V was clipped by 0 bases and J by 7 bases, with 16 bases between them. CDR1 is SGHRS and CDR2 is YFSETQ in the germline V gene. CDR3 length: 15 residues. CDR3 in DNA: TGCGCCAGCAGCTTGGGTCCGGGGCGGGGTTTTGAAGCTTTCTTT. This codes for CASSLGPGRGFEAFF. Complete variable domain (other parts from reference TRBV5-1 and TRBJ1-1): KAGVTQTPRYLIKTRGQQVTLSCSPISGHRSVSWYQQTPGQGLQFLFEYFSETQRNKGNFPGRFSGRQFSNSRSEMNVSTLELGDSALYLCASSLGPGRGFEAFFGQGTRLTVV.

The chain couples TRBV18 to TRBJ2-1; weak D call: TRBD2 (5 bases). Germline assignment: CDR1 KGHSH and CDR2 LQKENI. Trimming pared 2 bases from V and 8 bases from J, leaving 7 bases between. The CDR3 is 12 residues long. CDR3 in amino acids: CASSPTEDEQFF. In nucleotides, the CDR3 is TGTGCCAGCTCACCAACGGAGGATGAGCAGTTCTTC.

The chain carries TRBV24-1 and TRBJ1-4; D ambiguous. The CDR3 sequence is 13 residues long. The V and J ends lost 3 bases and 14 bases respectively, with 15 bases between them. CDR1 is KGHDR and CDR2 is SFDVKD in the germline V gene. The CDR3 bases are TGTGCCACCAGTGATACCTGGAGTGGGAATCTGTTTTTT. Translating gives CATSDTWSGNLFF.

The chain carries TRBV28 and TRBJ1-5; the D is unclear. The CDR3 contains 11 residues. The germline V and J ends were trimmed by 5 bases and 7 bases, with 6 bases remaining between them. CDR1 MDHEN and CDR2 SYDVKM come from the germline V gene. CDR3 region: CASSTIQPQHF. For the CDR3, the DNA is TGTGCCAGCAGTACTATCCAGCCCCAGCATTTT. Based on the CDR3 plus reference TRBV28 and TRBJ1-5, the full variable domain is DVKVTQSSRYLVKRTGEKVFLECVQDMDHENMFWYRQDPGLGLRLIYFSYDVKMKEKGDIPEGYSVSREKKERFSLILESASTNQTSMYLCASSTIQPQHFGDGTRLSIL.

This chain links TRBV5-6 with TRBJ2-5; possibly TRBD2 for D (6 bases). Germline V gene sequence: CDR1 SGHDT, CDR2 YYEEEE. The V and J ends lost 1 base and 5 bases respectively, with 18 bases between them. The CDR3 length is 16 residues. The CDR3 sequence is CASSLWRGEDRETQYF. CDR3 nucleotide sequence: TGTGCCAGCAGCTTGTGGCGAGGGGAGGATCGGGAGACCCAGTACTTC. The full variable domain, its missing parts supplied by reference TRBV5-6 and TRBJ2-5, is DAGVTQSPTHLIKTRGQQVTLRCSPKSGHDTVSWYQQALGQGPQFIFQYYEEEERQRGNFPDRFSGHQFPNYSSELNVNALLLGDSALYLCASSLWRGEDRETQYFGPGTRLLVL.

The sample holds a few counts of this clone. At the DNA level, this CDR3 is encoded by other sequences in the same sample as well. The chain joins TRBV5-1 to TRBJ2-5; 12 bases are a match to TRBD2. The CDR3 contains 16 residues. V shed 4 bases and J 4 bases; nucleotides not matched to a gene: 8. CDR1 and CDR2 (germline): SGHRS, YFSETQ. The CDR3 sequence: CASSPGLAGKGETQYF. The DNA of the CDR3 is TGCGCCAGCAGCCCTGGACTAGCGGGGAAGGGAGAGACCCAGTACTTC.

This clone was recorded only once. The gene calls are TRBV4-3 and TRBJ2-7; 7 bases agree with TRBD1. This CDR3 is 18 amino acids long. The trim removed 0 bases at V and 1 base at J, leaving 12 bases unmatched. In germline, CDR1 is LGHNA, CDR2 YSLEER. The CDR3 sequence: CASSQESLFSGQSYEQYF. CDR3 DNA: TGCGCCAGCAGCCAAGAGAGTCTCTTTTCGGGACAGTCCTACGAGCAGTACTTC.

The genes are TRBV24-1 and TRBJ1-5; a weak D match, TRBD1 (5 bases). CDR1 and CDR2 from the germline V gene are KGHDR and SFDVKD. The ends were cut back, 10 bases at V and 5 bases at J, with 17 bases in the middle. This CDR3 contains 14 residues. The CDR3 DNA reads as TGTGCCACGGGGACCTACGAGGGAGATCAGCCCCAGCATTTT. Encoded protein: CATGTYEGDQPQHF.

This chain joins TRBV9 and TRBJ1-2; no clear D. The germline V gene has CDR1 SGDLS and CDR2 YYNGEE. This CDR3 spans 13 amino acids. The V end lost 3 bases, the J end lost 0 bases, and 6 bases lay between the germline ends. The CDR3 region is CASSGTTNYGYTF. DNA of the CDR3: TGTGCCAGCAGCGGAACAACTAACTATGGCTACACCTTC.

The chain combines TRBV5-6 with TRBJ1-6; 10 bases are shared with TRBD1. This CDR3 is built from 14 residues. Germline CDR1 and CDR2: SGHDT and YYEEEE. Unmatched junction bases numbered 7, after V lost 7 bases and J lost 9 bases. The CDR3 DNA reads TGTGCCAGCGAAAGACAGGGGGCCAGTTCACCCCTCCACTTT. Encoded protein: CASERQGASSPLHF.

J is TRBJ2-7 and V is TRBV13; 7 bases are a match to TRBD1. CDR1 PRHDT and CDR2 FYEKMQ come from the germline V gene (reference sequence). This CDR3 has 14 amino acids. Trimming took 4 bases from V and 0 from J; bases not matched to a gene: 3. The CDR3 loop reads CASSSGTVSYEQYF. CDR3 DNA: TGTGCCAGCAGCTCCGGGACAGTCTCCTACGAGCAGTACTTC. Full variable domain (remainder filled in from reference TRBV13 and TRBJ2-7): AAGVIQSPRHLIKEKRETATLKCYPIPRHDTVYWYQQGPGQDPQFLISFYEKMQSDKGSIPDRFSAQQFSDYHSELNMSSLELGDSALYFCASSSGTVSYEQYFGPGTRLTVT.

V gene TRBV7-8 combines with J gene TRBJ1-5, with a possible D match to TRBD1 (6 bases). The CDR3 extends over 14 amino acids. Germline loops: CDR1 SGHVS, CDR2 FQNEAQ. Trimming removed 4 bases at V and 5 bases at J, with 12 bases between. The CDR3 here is CASSSGTKDQPQHF. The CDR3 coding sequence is TGTGCCAGCAGCTCCGGGACAAAGGATCAGCCCCAGCATTTT.